This TCR beta chain was recovered during a study of blood T cell repertoires in COVID-19. Study as a whole: Samples came from the United States, Italy and Spain, spanning acute and convalescent COVID-19. PBMCs, B-cell-depleted T cells, or T cells were the source of the cDNA or gDNA that made up the material.

Per the original data handling: It was from reference gene primer amplification that nucleated cell counts were estimated. Libraries were prepared by immunoSEQ multiplex PCR; TCRdb keeps only in-frame clonotypes and omits some of them. That table is the source of V, J and clone size, and D and trimming were worked out from the DNA. The repertoire holds 80,000 to 100,000 clones, with roughly nine tenths as singletons. This TCR was sampled from a human donor with active COVID-19. The donor label of this sample is uncertain. Sequenced: peripheral blood.

The CDR3 loop is CASSSAGAEAFF. In DNA form, the CDR3 reads TGTGCCAGCAGTTCTGCAGGGGCTGAAGCTTTCTTT. The chain couples TRBV12-3 or TRBV12-4 to TRBJ1-1; weak D call: TRBD1 (6 bases). V was trimmed by 4 bases and J by 6 bases, leaving 9 bases between them. The CDR3 sequence is 12 residues long.